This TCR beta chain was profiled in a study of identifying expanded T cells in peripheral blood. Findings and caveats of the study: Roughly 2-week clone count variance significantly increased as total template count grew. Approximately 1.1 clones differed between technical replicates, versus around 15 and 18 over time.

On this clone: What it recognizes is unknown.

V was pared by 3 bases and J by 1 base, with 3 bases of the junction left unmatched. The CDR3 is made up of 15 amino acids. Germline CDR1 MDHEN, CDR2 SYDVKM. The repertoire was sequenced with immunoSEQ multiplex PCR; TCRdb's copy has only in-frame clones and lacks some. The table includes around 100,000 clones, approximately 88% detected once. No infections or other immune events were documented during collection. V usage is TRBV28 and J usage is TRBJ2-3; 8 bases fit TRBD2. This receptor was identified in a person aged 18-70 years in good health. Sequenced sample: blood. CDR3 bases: TGTGCCAGCAGTTTGTCGCGGGAGGGCACAGATACGCAGTATTTT. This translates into CASSLSREGTDTQYF.